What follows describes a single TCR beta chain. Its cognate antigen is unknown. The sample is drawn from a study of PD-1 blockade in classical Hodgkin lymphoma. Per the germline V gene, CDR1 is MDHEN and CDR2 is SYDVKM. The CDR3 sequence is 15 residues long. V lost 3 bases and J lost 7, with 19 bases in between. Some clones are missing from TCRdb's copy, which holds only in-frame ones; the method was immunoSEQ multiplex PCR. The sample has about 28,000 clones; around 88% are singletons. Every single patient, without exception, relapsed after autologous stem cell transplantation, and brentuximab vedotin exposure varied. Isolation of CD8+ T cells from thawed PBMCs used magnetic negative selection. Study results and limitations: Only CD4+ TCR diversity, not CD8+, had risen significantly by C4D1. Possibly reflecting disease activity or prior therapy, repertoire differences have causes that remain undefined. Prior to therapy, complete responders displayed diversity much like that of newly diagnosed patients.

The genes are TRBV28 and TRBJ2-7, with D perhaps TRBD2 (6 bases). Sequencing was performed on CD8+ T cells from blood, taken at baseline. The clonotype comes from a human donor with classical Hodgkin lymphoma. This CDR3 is CASSFTGGDSWEQYF. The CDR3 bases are TGTGCCAGCAGTTTTACCGGTGGGGACTCTTGGGAGCAGTACTTC.